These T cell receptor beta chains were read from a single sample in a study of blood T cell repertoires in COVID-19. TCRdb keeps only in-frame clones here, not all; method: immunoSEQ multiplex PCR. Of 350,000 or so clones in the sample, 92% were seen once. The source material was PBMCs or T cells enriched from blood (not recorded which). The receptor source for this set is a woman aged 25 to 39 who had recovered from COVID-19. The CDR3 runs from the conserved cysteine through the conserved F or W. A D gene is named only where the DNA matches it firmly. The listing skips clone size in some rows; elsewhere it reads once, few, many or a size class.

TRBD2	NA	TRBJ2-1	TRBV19	CASSIVWREHEQFF	TGTGCCAGTAGTATCGTGTGGCGGGAGCATGAGCAGTTCTTC
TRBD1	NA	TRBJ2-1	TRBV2	CASGTASSYNEQFF	TGTGCCAGTGGGACAGCCTCGTCCTACAATGAGCAGTTCTTC
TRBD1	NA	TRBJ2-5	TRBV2	CASRPGTGAYQETQYF	TGTGCCAGCAGACCTGGGACAGGTGCTTACCAAGAGACCCAGTACTTC
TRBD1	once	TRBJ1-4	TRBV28	CASSPTLVGTGGLRNEKLFF	TGTGCCAGCAGTCCAACTCTCGTGGGGACAGGGGGCTTAAGGAACGAAAAACTGTTTTTT
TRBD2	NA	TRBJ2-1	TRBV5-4	CASSLAAGVGPYNEQFF	TGTGCCAGCAGCTTGGCCGCGGGAGTAGGGCCCTACAATGAGCAGTTCTTC
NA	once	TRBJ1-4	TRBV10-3	CAIRNTGEGEKLFF	TGTGCCATCAGGAATACGGGAGAGGGTGAAAAACTGTTTTTT
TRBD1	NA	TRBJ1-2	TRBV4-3	CASSQELQLGQGARTF	TGCGCCAGCAGCCAAGAACTCCAGTTAGGACAGGGGGCAAGGACCTTC
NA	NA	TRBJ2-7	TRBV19	CASSRFGDYEQYF	TGTGCCAGTAGTCGTTTCGGGGACTACGAGCAGTACTTC
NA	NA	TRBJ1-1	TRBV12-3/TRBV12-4	CATSRGATEAFF	TGTGCCACCTCTCGGGGGGCAACTGAAGCTTTCTTT
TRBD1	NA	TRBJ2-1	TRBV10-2	CASSVPGQGDYEQFF	TGCGCCAGCAGCGTACCGGGACAGGGTGACTATGAGCAGTTCTTC
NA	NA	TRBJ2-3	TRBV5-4	CASSVGPATGTTDTQYF	TGTGCCAGCAGCGTCGGACCTGCGACAGGTACGACCGATACGCAGTATTTT
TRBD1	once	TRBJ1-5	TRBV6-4	CASGEQGNQPQHF	TGTGCCAGTGGGGAACAGGGGAATCAGCCCCAGCATTTT
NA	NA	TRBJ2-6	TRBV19	CASSISGAGANVLTF	TGTGCCAGTAGTATATCAGGGGCTGGGGCCAACGTCCTGACTTTC
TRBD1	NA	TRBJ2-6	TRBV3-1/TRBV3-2	CASSLQGATGANVLTF	TGTGCCAGCAGCCTACAGGGGGCGACTGGGGCCAACGTCCTGACTTTC
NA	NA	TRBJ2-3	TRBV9	CASSVGRGTLRTDTQYF	TGTGCCAGCAGCGTAGGACGCGGAACCTTGCGCACAGATACGCAGTATTTT
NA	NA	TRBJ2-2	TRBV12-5	CASGGQTGELFF	TGTGCTAGTGGTGGCCAAACCGGGGAGCTGTTTTTT
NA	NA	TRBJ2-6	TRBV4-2	CASSQDWQNSGANVLTF	TGTGCCAGCAGCCAAGATTGGCAGAACTCTGGGGCCAACGTCCTGACTTTC
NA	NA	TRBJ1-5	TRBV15	CATTPNRVGQPQHF	TGTGCCACCACCCCTAACAGGGTAGGGCAGCCCCAGCATTTT
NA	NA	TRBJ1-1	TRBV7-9	CASCFSDTEAFF	TGTGCCAGCTGCTTTTCAGACACTGAAGCTTTCTTT
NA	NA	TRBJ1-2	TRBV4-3	CASSQEKGPYGYTF	TGCGCCAGCAGCCAAGAAAAGGGGCCCTATGGCTACACCTTC
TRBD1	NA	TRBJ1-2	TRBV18	CASSLQGDYGYTF	TGTGCCAGCTCACTACAGGGGGACTATGGCTACACCTTC
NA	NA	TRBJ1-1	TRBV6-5	CASTNRPRRTEAFF	TGTGCCAGCACAAACAGACCCAGAAGGACTGAAGCTTTCTTT
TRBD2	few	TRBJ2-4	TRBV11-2	CASSSGKGAGVAKNIQYF	TGTGCCAGCAGCTCCGGAAAGGGAGCGGGGGTAGCCAAAAACATTCAGTACTTC
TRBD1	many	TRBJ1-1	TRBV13	CASSPTGGTEAFF	TGTGCCAGCAGTCCGACAGGGGGCACTGAAGCTTTCTTT
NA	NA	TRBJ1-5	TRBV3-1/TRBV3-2	CASSQVPSWTVTSNQPQHF	TGTGCCAGCAGCCAAGTTCCCTCTTGGACAGTCACTAGCAATCAGCCCCAGCATTTT
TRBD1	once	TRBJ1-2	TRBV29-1	CSAHRGTPGYTF	TGCAGCGCCCACAGGGGCACCCCCGGCTACACCTTC
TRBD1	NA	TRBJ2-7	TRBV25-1	CASREPGQAYEQYF	TGTGCCAGCAGAGAGCCGGGACAGGCGTACGAGCAGTACTTC
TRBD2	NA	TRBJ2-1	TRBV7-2	CASSAPGLYNEQFF	TGTGCCAGCAGCGCGCCGGGACTATACAATGAGCAGTTCTTC
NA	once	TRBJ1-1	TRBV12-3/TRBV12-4	CASSLAGRTEAFF	TGTGCCAGCAGTTTAGCAGGGAGGACTGAAGCTTTCTTT
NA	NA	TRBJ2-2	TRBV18	CASSPRVGELFF	TGTGCCAGCTCACCACGAGTCGGGGAGCTGTTTTTT
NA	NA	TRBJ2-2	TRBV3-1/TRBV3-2	CASSQVFLARGELFF	TGTGCCAGCAGCCAAGTGTTCCTAGCCCGGGGGGAGCTGTTTTTT
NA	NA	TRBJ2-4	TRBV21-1	CASSKSIRDTTLAKNIQYF	TGTGCCAGCAGCAAAAGTATCCGGGACACCACCCTAGCCAAAAACATTCAGTACTTC
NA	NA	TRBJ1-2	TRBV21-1	CASRIPGQGTSGYTF	TGTGCCAGCAGGATACCGGGACAGGGGACATCCGGCTACACCTTC
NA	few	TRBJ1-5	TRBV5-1	CASSLVGAPSQPQHF	TGCGCCAGCAGCTTGGTTGGGGCCCCGAGTCAGCCCCAGCATTTT
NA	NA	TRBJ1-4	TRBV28	CASMEPTNEKLFF	TGTGCCAGCATGGAGCCCACTAATGAAAAACTGTTTTTT
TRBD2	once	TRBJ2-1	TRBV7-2	CASSVTRLASNEQFF	TGTGCCAGCAGCGTAACGCGACTAGCATCGAATGAGCAGTTCTTC
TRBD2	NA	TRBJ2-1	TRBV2	CASRAGLAGVGYNEQFF	TGTGCCAGCAGGGCGGGACTAGCGGGAGTTGGGTACAATGAGCAGTTCTTC
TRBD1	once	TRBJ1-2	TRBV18	CASSPLSTTGDGYTF	TGTGCCAGCTCACCACTATCCACCACAGGGGATGGCTACACCTTC
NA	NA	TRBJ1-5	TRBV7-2	CASSLETGAQHF	TGTGCCAGCAGCTTAGAGACAGGAGCCCAGCATTTT
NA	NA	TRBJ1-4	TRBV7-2	CASRAPGSEKLFF	TGTGCCAGCAGGGCTCCAGGATCTGAAAAACTGTTTTTT
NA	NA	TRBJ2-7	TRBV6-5	CASREDSYEQYF	TGTGCCAGCAGGGAGGACAGCTACGAGCAGTACTTC
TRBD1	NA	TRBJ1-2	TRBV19	CASSMTGGNYGYTF	TGTGCCAGTAGTATGACAGGGGGCAACTATGGCTACACCTTC
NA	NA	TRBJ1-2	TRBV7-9	CASSLGILAGESYGYTF	TGTGCCAGCAGCTTAGGGATCTTGGCAGGGGAAAGCTATGGCTACACCTTC
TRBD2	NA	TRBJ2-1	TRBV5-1	CASSFERDSSYNEQFF	TGCGCCAGCAGCTTTGAGCGGGATAGCTCCTACAATGAGCAGTTCTTC
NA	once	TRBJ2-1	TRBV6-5	CASSYSRSSYNEQFF	TGTGCCAGCAGTTACTCTAGGAGCTCCTACAATGAGCAGTTCTTC
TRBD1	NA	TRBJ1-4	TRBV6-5	CASSYRTGPNEKLFF	TGTGCCAGCAGTTACCGGACAGGCCCTAATGAAAAACTGTTTTTT
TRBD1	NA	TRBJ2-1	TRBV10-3	CAIRTGTGPYNEQFF	TGTGCCATCAGGACCGGGACAGGGCCCTACAATGAGCAGTTCTTC
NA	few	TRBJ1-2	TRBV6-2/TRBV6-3	CASSYSAGGYTF	TGTGCCAGCAGTTACTCAGCAGGAGGCTACACCTTC
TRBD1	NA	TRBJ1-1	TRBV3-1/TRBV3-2	CASSQVGGRNTEAFF	TGTGCCAGCAGCCAAGTAGGGGGCAGGAACACTGAAGCTTTCTTT